Sequencing of this T cell receptor beta chain was carried out in a study of Ad26.COV2.S vaccination and SARS-CoV-2 variants. Study-wide background: A participant enrolled in the COV1001 Ad26.COV2.S trial arm provided the sample.

This clone appeared once. As yet, its antigen is unknown. Treatment reported: around 19 received Ad26.COV2.S at low or high dose, single or two shots; about five received placebo; per-sample allocation not given. Following the first vaccine or placebo injection, samples were taken on day 63. A Boston adult aged 18-55 years was the donor. Broader study findings: People who got the vaccine had more spike-specific TCR breadth than people who got placebo. Non-spike TCR breadth showed similarity between vaccine and placebo recipients.

The CDR3 contains 19 residues. In germline, CDR1 is MDHEN, CDR2 SYDVKM. V gave up 5 bases and J gave up 3 bases; unmatched junction bases: 19. Profiling relied on immunoSEQ multiplex PCR, and the TCRdb table lists in-frame clones only, not all of them. The repertoire holds some 450,000 clones, less than 95% seen once, with approximately 4.5% in the top ten. This clonotype originated in a person aged 18-60 years who received the Ad26.COV2.S COVID-19 vaccine or a placebo. The sample consisted of peripheral blood, taken in a trial of Ad26.COV2.S vaccine versus placebo. The V call is TRBV28, the J call TRBJ2-1; 7 bases map to TRBD2. The chain's CDR3 is CASSAVVGVGSGNYNEQFF. In nucleotides, the CDR3 is TGTGCCAGCAGTGCCGTCGTGGGGGTGGGAAGCGGGAACTACAATGAGCAGTTCTTC.